What follows are 15 T cell receptor beta chains derived from one specimen sequenced in a study of PD-L1 blockade in urothelial cancer. Method: immunoSEQ multiplex PCR; TCRdb's copy keeps in-frame clones and lacks some. The data contain some 87,000 clones, roughly 87% of them seen just once; the ten biggest clones take up 2% to 2.5%. Time point reported: pretreatment peripheral blood. The specimen was PBMCs, collected around atezolizumab (anti-PD-L1) treatment. The source of these receptors is a man in his 60s with urothelial cancer.

The chain combines TRBV15 with TRBJ2-7; tentative D call: TRBD1 (5 bases). V dropped 1 base and J dropped 0 bases, with 13 bases sitting between them. CDR3 length equals 16 residues. Germline values: CDR1 LNHNV, CDR2 YYDKDF (reference sequence). The CDR3 region has the DNA TGTGCCACCAGCAGAGTTCCCCAGGGCCGCTCCTACGAGCAGTACTTC. It specifies CATSRVPQGRSYEQYF. Filled out from reference TRBV15 and TRBJ2-7, the complete variable domain reads DAMVIQNPRYQVTQFGKPVTLSCSQTLNHNVMYWYQQKSSQAPKLLFHYYDKDFNNEADTPDNFQSRRPNTSFCFLDIRSPGLGDTAMYLCATSRVPQGRSYEQYFGPGTRLTVT.

The V gene is TRBV27, the J gene TRBJ2-4; D gene uncertain. The CDR3 runs to 15 residues. Germline lookup yields CDR1 MNHEY and CDR2 SMNVEV (reference sequence). V was cut by 0 bases and J by 0 bases, with 6 bases left in between. The CDR3 is CASSLSPSAKNIQYF. The CDR3 DNA reads TGTGCCAGCAGTTTATCCCCCTCAGCCAAAAACATTCAGTACTTC.

This clone was observed a handful of times. The rearrangement joins TRBV6-5 to TRBJ1-4; perhaps TRBD1 as D (5 bases). The CDR3 runs 14 residues. Germline V gives CDR1 MNHEY, CDR2 SVGAGI. The ends were cut back, 6 bases at V and 3 bases at J, with 11 bases in the middle. The CDR3 loop reads CASRGAAANEKLFF. CDR3 nucleotides: TGTGCCAGCAGAGGGGCCGCGGCTAATGAAAAACTGTTTTTT.

This clone appeared once. CDR3 coding DNA: TGCAGCGTTGTCACAGAAATCTATGGCTACACCTTC. Residues: CSVVTEIYGYTF. V usage is TRBV29-1 and J usage is TRBJ1-2; D is unresolved. Germline V gives CDR1 SQVTM, CDR2 ANQGSEA. Trimming stripped 4 bases from V and 4 bases from J, with 10 bases between. The length of the CDR3 is 12 residues.

This chain links TRBV27 with TRBJ2-2, with 12 positions matching TRBD1. With V trimmed by 4 bases and J by 4 bases, 10 bases remained unmatched. Germline loops: CDR1 MNHEY, CDR2 SMNVEV (reference sequence). This CDR3 contains 18 residues. The CDR3 is CASSSGTGGARVTGELFF. The CDR3 bases are TGTGCCAGCAGTTCCGGGACAGGGGGCGCGCGGGTCACCGGGGAGCTGTTTTTT.

CDR3 coding DNA: TGCGCCAGCAGTAAGGGGGGGGGCACTGAAGCTTTCTTT. It translates to CASSKGGGTEAFF. J is TRBJ1-1 and V is TRBV5-1; D possibly corresponds to TRBD1 (6 bases). Germline CDR1 SGHRS, CDR2 YFSETQ. This CDR3 has 13 amino acids. V was cut by 5 bases and J by 4 bases, with 12 bases left in between.

This clone was found once. The V and J genes are TRBV9 and TRBJ2-1; 14 bases fit TRBD2. Germline V gene sequence: CDR1 SGDLS, CDR2 YYNGEE. This CDR3 has 20 residues. J was trimmed by 0 bases and V by 3 bases; bases with no gene match: 11. The CDR3 sequence: CASSENYGTSGGYSYNEQFF. The CDR3 DNA is TGTGCCAGCAGCGAGAACTATGGGACTAGCGGGGGTTACTCCTACAATGAGCAGTTCTTC.

This clone is a singleton in its sample. V gene TRBV5-1 combines with J gene TRBJ2-1; D is perhaps TRBD1 (7 bases). The CDR3 has 14 amino acids. Germline CDR1 and CDR2: SGHRS and YFSETQ. V was clipped by 4 bases and J by 2 bases, with 10 bases between them. CDR3 sequence: CASSAGQTYNEQFF. In nucleotides, the CDR3 is TGCGCCAGCAGCGCGGGACAGACCTACAATGAGCAGTTCTTC.

The CDR3 region is CASSYSNQPQHF. The CDR3 nucleotides read TGTGCCAGCAGCTACAGTAATCAGCCCCAGCATTTT. V is TRBV7-9 and J is TRBJ1-5; no clear D. Germline assignment: CDR1 SEHNR and CDR2 FQNEAQ (reference sequence). With 4 bases removed from V and 4 bases from J, the gap between germline ends came to 5 bases. The CDR3 has 12 amino acids.

The V and J genes are TRBV9 and TRBJ2-5, with 8 nucleotides matching TRBD2. Germline lookup yields CDR1 SGDLS and CDR2 YYNGEE. This CDR3 has 17 amino acids. V was clipped by 4 bases and J by 3 bases; unmatched bases: 14. The CDR3 reads CASSSPRSSGRKETQYF. The CDR3 DNA sequence: TGTGCCAGCAGCTCCCCCAGGTCGAGCGGGAGAAAAGAGACCCAGTACTTC.

The CDR3 DNA follows: TGTGCCAGCAGCCGTGAGGGTGGTACTAACACAGATACGCAGTATTTT. Its protein product is CASSREGGTNTDTQYF. The chain is built from TRBV5-4 and TRBJ2-3, with a weak D call TRBD2 (5 bases). The CDR3 consists of 16 residues. Germline V gene data show CDR1 as SGHNT and CDR2 as YYREEE (reference sequence). V shed 4 bases and J shed 2 bases, with 17 bases lying between them.

The genes are TRBV28 and TRBJ2-1; perhaps TRBD2 as D (6 bases). This CDR3 has 15 amino acids. Germline CDR1 and CDR2: MDHEN and SYDVKM. Trimming removed 3 bases at V and 3 bases at J, with 12 bases between. CDR3 amino acids: CASSLEGEVYNEQFF. DNA for the CDR3: TGTGCCAGCAGTTTGGAGGGAGAGGTCTACAATGAGCAGTTCTTC.

The V call is TRBV28, the J call TRBJ2-7, with D unresolved. The CDR3 has 12 residues. Trimming took 7 bases from V and 7 from J, leaving 14 bases between them. Germline V gene lookup returns CDR1 MDHEN and CDR2 SYDVKM. Written as DNA, the CDR3 is TGTGCCAGCAACGTAGCCGTTGGGGAGCAGTACTTC. Translated, it gives CASNVAVGEQYF.

The chain carries TRBV6-6 and TRBJ2-3; TRBD1 aligns across 9 bases. This CDR3 has 16 residues. In germline, CDR1 is MNHNY, CDR2 SVGAGI (reference sequence). V trimming: 2 bases; J trimming: 4 bases; junction bases outside the gene matches: 7. CDR3 DNA sequence: TGTGCCAGCAGTTACACGACAGGGGGTCGGGCAGATACGCAGTATTTT. This encodes CASSYTTGGRADTQYF.

V gene TRBV30 combines with J gene TRBJ1-1, with 7 positions matching TRBD1. Germline trimming cut 3 bases from V and 7 bases from J; bases unmatched to any gene: 8. This CDR3 region has 13 residues. Germline CDR1 is GTSNPN and CDR2 is SVGIG (reference sequence). The CDR3 region has the DNA TGTGCCTGGAGCACCCAAGGGGACAGTGAAGCTTTCTTT. Its translation is CAWSTQGDSEAFF.